One and the same sample provided the 12 T cell receptor beta chains below, sequenced in a study of cytomegalovirus exposure and HLA in healthy donors. Amplification used 60 Vbeta primers and 13 Jbeta primers. Assay: immunoSEQ multiplex PCR; the TCRdb copy retains only in-frame clones and omits some. Among about 210,000 clones listed, roughly 77% were seen once. The specimen sequenced was PBMCs. The receptors come from a man aged 40-55 years in good health and CMV-seropositive.

On this clone itself: An end of the junction differs from the germline gene, which may be a read error. V is TRBV2 and J is TRBJ1-6, with D perhaps TRBD1 (6 bases). In germline, CDR1 is SNHLY, CDR2 FYNNEI. CDR3 length equals 12 residues. For the CDR3, the DNA is TGTGCCAGCACCAGGGGAAATTCACCTCTCCACTTT. It yields the protein CASTRGNSPLHF. Full variable domain (missing parts from reference TRBV2 and TRBJ1-6): EPEVTQTPSHQVTQMGQEVILRCVPISNHLYFYWYRQILGQKVEFLVSFYNNEISEKSEIFDDQFSVERPDGSNFTLKIRSTKLEDSAMYFCASTRGNSPLHFGNGTRLTVT.

This chain connects TRBV25-1 to TRBJ1-2, with D tentatively TRBD1 (5 bases). CDR3 size: 12 residues. V was pared by 3 bases and J by 8 bases, with 10 bases between. The germline CDR1 and CDR2 sequences are MGHDK and SYGVNS. The CDR3, as DNA: TGTGCCAGCAGTGAGTCCCACAGGGGCTACACCTTC. This translates into CASSESHRGYTF.

The chain has TRBV6-5 and TRBJ1-3; TRBD1 matches at 8 bases. V lost 6 bases, J lost 4 bases, and 8 bases stayed unmatched. CDR1 is MNHEY and CDR2 is SVGAGI in the germline V gene. There are 15 residues in the CDR3. CDR3 sequence: CASRPDRAAGNTIYF. The CDR3 region has the DNA TGTGCCAGCAGGCCGGACAGGGCGGCCGGAAACACCATATATTTT.

The V gene is TRBV4-1, the J gene TRBJ1-6, with 7 bases that match TRBD1. This CDR3 spans 18 amino acids. J was trimmed by 0 bases and V by 1 base; bases with no gene match: 6. Germline CDR1 MGHRA, CDR2 YSYEKL. DNA for the CDR3: TGCGCCAGCAGCCAAGCTCTTGAGGGGGCCTCCTATAATTCACCCCTCCACTTT. It codes for CASSQALEGASYNSPLHF.

This clone appeared once. In DNA, the CDR3 is TGTGCCAGCAGCTTTAACAGGGGAGACCCAGAGACCCAGTACTTC. Amino acids: CASSFNRGDPETQYF. The gene calls are TRBV11-2 and TRBJ2-5, with TRBD1 identical over 7 bases. Trimming cost V 3 bases and J 4 bases; bases outside gene matches: 8. This CDR3 has 15 residues. Germline lookup yields CDR1 SGHAT and CDR2 FQNNGV.

This chain connects TRBV27 to TRBJ2-7, with 7 bases lining up with TRBD2. Germline V gene lookup returns CDR1 MNHEY and CDR2 SMNVEV (reference sequence). This CDR3 contains 13 residues. The ends lost 5 bases at V and 7 bases at J; junction bases unmatched: 8. The CDR3: CASSPGLPPEQYF. Written as DNA, the CDR3 is TGTGCCAGCAGTCCGGGACTACCACCAGAGCAGTACTTC.

This clone was detected once. The chain links TRBV4-1 to TRBJ2-1, with TRBD2 identical over 11 bases. The CDR3 totals 15 residues. The germline V gene has CDR1 MGHRA and CDR2 YSYEKL. Trimming removed 1 base from V and 6 bases from J; junction bases left unmatched: 2. In nucleotides, the CDR3 is TGCGCCAGCAGCCAAGGGCTAGCGGGAGGCAATGAGCAGTTCTTC. Its translation: CASSQGLAGGNEQFF.

This clone was detected only a few times. The chain uses TRBV13 and TRBJ2-7, with D maybe TRBD1 (6 bases). The CDR3 is made up of 16 amino acids. V was clipped by 3 bases and J by 2 bases, with 17 bases between them. Germline values: CDR1 PRHDT, CDR2 FYEKMQ (reference sequence). CDR3 sequence: CASSLGAPGQPYEQYF. CDR3 DNA sequence: TGTGCCAGCAGCTTGGGGGCTCCGGGACAACCCTACGAGCAGTACTTC.

J is TRBJ2-3 and V is TRBV19; unclear D gene. CDR1 is LNHDA, CDR2 SQIVND, per germline (reference sequence). Trimming shortened V by 2 bases and J by 3 bases, and 6 bases separated the two germline ends. The CDR3 extends over 13 amino acids. The CDR3 sequence: CASSIPPTDTQYF. CDR3 DNA: TGTGCCAGTAGTATACCCCCGACAGATACGCAGTATTTT.

A word on this clone: The identical CDR3 is also encoded by other nucleotide sequences in the sample. The rearrangement uses TRBV11-2 and TRBJ1-1, with D perhaps matching TRBD1 (6 bases). CDR1 is SGHAT, CDR2 FQNNGV, per germline. This CDR3 is 17 amino acids long. The V end lost 0 bases, the J end lost 3 bases, and 17 bases lay between the germline ends. The CDR3 bases are TGTGCCAGCAGCTTAGATTGGTGGGGGCGCGCTGACACTGAAGCTTTCTTT. It is translated as CASSLDWWGRADTEAFF.

The chain is built from TRBV7-2 and TRBJ2-5; D is unclear. The CDR3 is 14 residues long. V lost 7 bases and J lost 0, with 12 bases in between. CDR1 and CDR2 from the germline V gene are SGHTA and FQGNSA. CDR3 bases: TGTGCCAGCACCCTATTAGGAGACCAAGAGACCCAGTACTTC. Its translation: CASTLLGDQETQYF.

This chain joins TRBV5-8 and TRBJ1-1; D not certain. Trimming shortened V by 0 bases and J by 0 bases, and 6 bases separated the two germline ends. Germline assignment: CDR1 SGHTS and CDR2 YDEGEE. The CDR3 length is 14 residues. CDR3 nucleotides: TGTGCCAGCAGCTTGGGCCGGTTGAACACTGAAGCTTTCTTT. Its translation: CASSLGRLNTEAFF.